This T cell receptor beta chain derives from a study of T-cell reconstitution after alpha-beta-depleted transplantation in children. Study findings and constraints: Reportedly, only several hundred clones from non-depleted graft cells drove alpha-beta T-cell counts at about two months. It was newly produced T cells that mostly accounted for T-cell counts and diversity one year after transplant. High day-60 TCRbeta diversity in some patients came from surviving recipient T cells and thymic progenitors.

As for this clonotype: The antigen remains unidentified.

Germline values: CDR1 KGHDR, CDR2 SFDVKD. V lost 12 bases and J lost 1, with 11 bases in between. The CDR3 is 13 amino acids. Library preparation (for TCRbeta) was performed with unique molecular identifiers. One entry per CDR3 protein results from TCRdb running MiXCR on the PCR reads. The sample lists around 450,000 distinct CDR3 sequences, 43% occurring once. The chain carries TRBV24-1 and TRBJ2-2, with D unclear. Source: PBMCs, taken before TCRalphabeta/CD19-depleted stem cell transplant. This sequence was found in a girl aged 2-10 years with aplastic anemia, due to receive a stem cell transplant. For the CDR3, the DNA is TGTGCCTCCGGCCCAATGAACACCGGGGAGCTGTTTTTT. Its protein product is CASGPMNTGELFF.